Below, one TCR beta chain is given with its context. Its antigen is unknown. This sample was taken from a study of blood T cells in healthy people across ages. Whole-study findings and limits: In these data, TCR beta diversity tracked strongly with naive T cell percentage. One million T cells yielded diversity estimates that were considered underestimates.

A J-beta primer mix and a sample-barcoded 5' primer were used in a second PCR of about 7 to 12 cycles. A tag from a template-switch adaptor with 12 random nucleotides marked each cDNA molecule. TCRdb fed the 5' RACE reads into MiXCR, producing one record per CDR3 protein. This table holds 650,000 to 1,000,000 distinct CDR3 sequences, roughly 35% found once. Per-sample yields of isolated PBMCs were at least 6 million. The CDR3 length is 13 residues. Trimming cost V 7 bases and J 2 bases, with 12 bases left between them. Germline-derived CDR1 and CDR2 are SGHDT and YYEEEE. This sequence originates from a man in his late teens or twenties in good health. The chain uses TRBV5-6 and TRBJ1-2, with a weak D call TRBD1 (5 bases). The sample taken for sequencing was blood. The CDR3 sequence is CASGGGTNYGYTF. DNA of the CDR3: TGTGCCAGCGGTGGGGGGACCAACTATGGCTACACCTTC.